The clone carrying this T cell receptor beta chain was observed many times. Its specificity is not known. These data are taken from a study of identical twins. The cDNA had a unique molecular identifier and a template-switch universal primer site. TCRdb re-analysed the 5' RACE reads in MiXCR, keeping a single row per CDR3 protein. The top ten clones hold roughly 0.3% of a sample with 1.5 million to 2 million distinct CDR3 sequences, under 35% of them seen once. Study-wide results and limits: The analysis was cross-sectional rather than longitudinal within donors.

This CDR3 has 16 residues. From germline, CDR1 is MDHEN and CDR2 SYDVKM. Losses at the gene ends were 5 bases for V and 5 bases for J; bases not matched to a gene: 9. All of the donors were Caucasians in good health. The chain has TRBV28 and TRBJ2-5; 12 nucleotides match TRBD2. This TCR came from a newborn girl in good health. Sequenced sample: cord blood. CDR3 in amino acids: CASSPTGLAGTETQYF. Here the CDR3 DNA reads TGTGCCAGCAGTCCGACAGGACTAGCGGGAACCGAGACCCAGTACTTC.